Reported below is one TCR beta chain. The record originates from a study of Ad26.COV2.S vaccination and SARS-CoV-2 variants. TCRdb's table, derived via immunoSEQ multiplex PCR, lists solely in-frame clones and lacks some. The repertoire holds roughly 100,000 clones, with about 78% as singletons. Germline assignment: CDR1 SQVTM and CDR2 ANQGSEA. The CDR3 contains 13 residues. Germline trimming cut 8 bases from V and 3 bases from J; bases unmatched to any gene: 10. Sequences were derived from peripheral blood, sampled after recovery from COVID-19. The rearrangement joins TRBV29-1 to TRBJ2-7; 7 bases are shared with TRBD1. This sequence originates from a human donor who had recovered from COVID-19. The CDR3: CSFTRTGLYEQYF. The CDR3 DNA is TGCAGCTTTACTAGGACAGGCCTCTACGAGCAGTACTTC.